Each of the 31 T cell receptor beta chains below was sequenced from the same sample in a study of blood T cell repertoires in COVID-19. Assay used: immunoSEQ multiplex PCR; TCRdb lists only in-frame clones, some missing. The data contain roughly 400,000 clones, around nine tenths of them singletons. The sample taken for sequencing was PBMCs or T cells enriched from blood (not recorded which). The receptor set was obtained from a woman between 45 and 60 years old who had recovered from COVID-19.

This chain joins TRBV6-2 or TRBV6-3 and TRBJ1-2; 12 positions agree with TRBD1. The junction had 7 bases not matched to a gene; V was cut back by 5 bases and J by 0 bases. The germline V gene encodes CDR1 MNHEY and CDR2 SVGEGT. This CDR3 region has 17 residues. CDR3 sequence (DNA): TGTGCCAGCAGTACCGGGACAGGGGGCGAGGCTAACTATGGCTACACCTTC. The encoded protein is CASSTGTGGEANYGYTF.

The J gene is TRBJ2-7, the V gene TRBV10-3; 9 bases fit TRBD2. CDR3 length: 18 amino acids. Germline values: CDR1 ENHRY, CDR2 SYGVKD. V was clipped by 1 base and J by 0 bases; unmatched bases: 10. In DNA, the CDR3 is TGTGCCATCAGTGAGTTGGGGTTGGGGACTAGCCGCTCCTACGAGCAGTACTTC. Encoded protein: CAISELGLGTSRSYEQYF.

V is TRBV2 and J is TRBJ1-5; a possible D gene is TRBD1 (5 bases). CDR1 is SNHLY, CDR2 FYNNEI, per germline. Trimming stripped 7 bases from V and 4 bases from J, with 17 bases between. This CDR3 spans 15 amino acids. The CDR3 loop reads CASTAFGGRNQPQHF. The CDR3 DNA reads as TGTGCCAGCACAGCCTTCGGGGGTAGGAATCAGCCCCAGCATTTT.

This clone has just one count. The chain is built from TRBV6-5 and TRBJ2-1; D possibly corresponds to TRBD1 (5 bases). V was pared by 5 bases and J by 5 bases, with 13 bases between. The CDR3 runs 14 residues. CDR1 is MNHEY and CDR2 is SVGAGI in the germline V gene. The CDR3 DNA is TGTGCCAGCAGTCGACAGTCGGCTAACAATGAGCAGTTCTTC. Translation gives CASSRQSANNEQFF.

The gene calls are TRBV4-1 and TRBJ1-5; perhaps TRBD1 as D (5 bases). This CDR3 spans 13 amino acids. V gave up 4 bases and J gave up 7 bases, with 11 bases separating them. Germline CDR1 reads MGHRA; CDR2 reads YSYEKL. CDR3 DNA: TGCGCCAGCAGCCTTGACAGCAGGCAGCCCCAGCATTTT. It yields the protein CASSLDSRQPQHF.

This clone showed up just once. This sequence joins TRBV6-2 or TRBV6-3 and TRBJ1-2, with unresolved D. Looked up from germline, CDR1 is MNHEY and CDR2 is SVGEGT. Trimming removed 3 bases from V and 0 bases from J, with 11 bases in between. This CDR3 is built from 15 residues. The CDR3 loop reads CASSYPPGANYGYTF. In DNA form, the CDR3 reads TGTGCCAGCAGTTATCCCCCCGGAGCTAACTATGGCTACACCTTC.

This sequence joins TRBV20-1 and TRBJ1-4; D is possibly TRBD1 (5 bases). Trimming removed 3 bases from V and 4 bases from J, with 12 bases in between. CDR3 length equals 14 residues. Germline loops: CDR1 DFQATT, CDR2 SNEGSKA (reference sequence). The CDR3 reads CSASSGHGNEKLFF. The CDR3 DNA reads TGCAGTGCTAGTTCAGGGCACGGTAATGAAAAACTGTTTTTT.

The chain combines TRBV3-1 (or the pseudogene TRBV3-2) with TRBJ1-6; 9 nucleotides align to TRBD1. V gave up 4 bases and J gave up 9 bases; unmatched junction bases: 4. The CDR3 has 14 residues. CDR1 and CDR2 from the germline V gene are LGHDT and YNNKEL (reference sequence). The CDR3 sequence is CASSRGTGLSPLHF. The CDR3 DNA is TGTGCCAGCAGCCGGGGGACAGGGCTTTCACCCCTCCACTTT.

This clone occurred once. The chain is built from TRBV7-2 and TRBJ1-1; D is undetermined. The CDR3 spans 13 residues. The germline V gene has CDR1 SGHTA and CDR2 FQGNSA. Trimming shortened V by 4 bases and J by 0 bases, and 6 bases separated the two germline ends. The DNA of the CDR3 is TGTGCCAGCAGCTATCCATTGAACACTGAAGCTTTCTTT. Protein sequence: CASSYPLNTEAFF.

J is TRBJ2-7 and V is TRBV2; TRBD1 matches at 7 bases. This CDR3 has 16 amino acids. J was trimmed by 1 base and V by 1 base; bases with no gene match: 7. CDR1 is SNHLY and CDR2 is FYNNEI in the germline V gene. As DNA, the CDR3 is TGTGCCAGCAGTGAAGAGGGGGCCCGGTTTTCCTACGAGCAGTACTTC. As protein: CASSEEGARFSYEQYF.

This rearrangement joins TRBV7-9 to TRBJ2-3; D may be TRBD2 (5 bases). There are 16 residues in the CDR3. Germline CDR1 reads SEHNR; CDR2 reads FQNEAQ (reference sequence). Trimming pared 2 bases from V and 1 base from J, leaving 13 bases between. CDR3 DNA: TGTGCCAGCAGCTTAATCGGGGTGACTCGCACAGATACGCAGTATTTT. Protein product: CASSLIGVTRTDTQYF.

The gene calls are TRBV5-4 and TRBJ2-7, with D maybe TRBD2 (5 bases). Trimming took 0 bases from V and 0 from J, leaving 10 bases between them. Germline V gives CDR1 SGHNT, CDR2 YYREEE (reference sequence). The CDR3 totals 15 residues. The CDR3 DNA is TGTGCCAGCAGCTTGGGAGGGCAAAGCTCCTACGAGCAGTACTTC. Translation gives CASSLGGQSSYEQYF.

This chain joins TRBV6-5 and TRBJ1-2; a possible D gene is TRBD1 (5 bases). The CDR3 is 14 residues long. V shed 2 bases and J shed 4 bases, with 11 bases lying between them. The V gene's germline CDR1 is MNHEY and CDR2 SVGAGI. As DNA, the CDR3 is TGTGCCAGCAGTTACGGGGGACTGGGCTATGGCTACACCTTC. Amino acids: CASSYGGLGYGYTF.

This clone appeared once. This rearrangement joins TRBV28 to TRBJ1-2; D not resolved. Between the trimmed V and J ends, which lost 3 bases and 1 base, there was a span of 6 bases. This CDR3 is 13 amino acids long. Germline-derived CDR1 and CDR2 are MDHEN and SYDVKM. As DNA, the CDR3 is TGTGCCAGCAGTTTGGCCGTTAACTATGGCTACACCTTC. Translated: CASSLAVNYGYTF.

V is TRBV13 and J is TRBJ1-1; D might be TRBD1 (5 bases). Germline values: CDR1 PRHDT, CDR2 FYEKMQ (reference sequence). The V end was cut by 5 bases, the J end by 8 bases, with 15 bases between. The CDR3 extends over 13 amino acids. CDR3 DNA sequence: TGTGCCAGCAGCCATAGGGCGGGGCTCGAAGCTTTCTTT. It codes for CASSHRAGLEAFF.

The chain links TRBV30 to TRBJ2-2; TRBD2 matches at 7 bases. The J segment lost 7 bases and the V segment lost 3 bases, leaving 8 bases of the junction unmatched. Germline CDR1 reads GTSNPN; CDR2 reads SVGIG (reference sequence). The CDR3 contains 14 residues. Written as DNA, the CDR3 is TGTGCCTGGAGGGGGGGGGTATTCGGCGGGGAGCTGTTTTTT. This encodes CAWRGGVFGGELFF.

This clone was picked up one time. This chain links TRBV11-2 with TRBJ2-3; 7 bases are a match to TRBD2. The CDR3 loop spans 17 amino acids. The V gene's germline CDR1 is SGHAT and CDR2 FQNNGV. The ends lost 3 bases at V and 2 bases at J; junction bases unmatched: 11. CDR3 DNA: TGTGCCAGCAGCTTCCCCGTGGCGGGGGTATCCACAGATACGCAGTATTTT. The encoded protein is CASSFPVAGVSTDTQYF.

The J gene is TRBJ1-1, the V gene TRBV6-6; TRBD1 matches at 9 bases. Trimming cost V 8 bases and J 5 bases; bases outside gene matches: 15. The germline V gene encodes CDR1 MNHNY and CDR2 SVGAGI (reference sequence). The CDR3 spans 16 residues. CDR3 loop: CASGKEQGASSTEAFF. DNA for the CDR3: TGTGCCAGCGGGAAGGAACAGGGGGCGAGTAGTACTGAAGCTTTCTTT.

This chain joins TRBV19 and TRBJ1-1, with TRBD1 matching 9 bases. CDR3 length: 15 amino acids. Losses at the gene ends were 3 bases for V and 5 bases for J; bases not matched to a gene: 7. The germline CDR1 and CDR2 sequences are LNHDA and SQIVND (reference sequence). CDR3 in amino acids: CASSILGQGETEAFF. The CDR3 bases are TGTGCCAGTAGTATTTTGGGACAGGGTGAGACTGAAGCTTTCTTT.

This chain joins TRBV11-2 and TRBJ1-2; no reliable D call. CDR3 length equals 14 residues. CDR1 is SGHAT, CDR2 FQNNGV, per germline. V lost 1 base and J lost 4, with 10 bases in between. CDR3 coding DNA: TGTGCCAGCAGCTTAGGAGGGCATAGCTATGGCTACACCTTC. Translated: CASSLGGHSYGYTF.

The chain employs TRBV19 and TRBJ2-2; D remains ambiguous. V was pared by 0 bases and J by 5 bases, with 10 bases between. The germline CDR1 and CDR2 sequences are LNHDA and SQIVND (reference sequence). The CDR3 has 15 amino acids. As DNA, the CDR3 is TGTGCCAGTAGTATAGATCCGCCACAAACCGGGGAGCTGTTTTTT. Its translation: CASSIDPPQTGELFF.

The V gene is TRBV15, the J gene TRBJ1-1; D unclear. Germline CDR1 and CDR2: LNHNV and YYDKDF (reference sequence). The CDR3 is made up of 16 amino acids. The germline V and J ends were trimmed by 8 bases and 7 bases, with 26 bases remaining between them. The CDR3 protein is CATAALIGRPNFEAFF. CDR3 DNA sequence: TGTGCCACCGCCGCCTTGATAGGGAGACCAAACTTTGAAGCTTTCTTT.

This sequence joins TRBV11-1 and TRBJ2-7; 8 bases match TRBD1. The V segment lost 4 bases and the J segment 3 bases; nucleotides outside the gene matches: 11. The CDR3 extends over 16 amino acids. The germline V gene encodes CDR1 SGHAT and CDR2 FQDESV (reference sequence). The CDR3 loop reads CASSSTPWTGIYEQYF. Written as DNA, the CDR3 is TGTGCCAGCAGCTCGACCCCGTGGACAGGGATCTACGAGCAGTACTTC.

This chain connects TRBV11-3 to TRBJ1-1; D call uncertain. Germline V gene sequence: CDR1 SGHNT, CDR2 YENEEA. The V gene lost 0 bases and the J gene lost 6 bases, with 8 bases spanning the gap. This CDR3 has 13 amino acids. CDR3 bases: TGTGCCAGCAGCTTAGACGTGGGCGCTGAAGCTTTCTTT. Its translation: CASSLDVGAEAFF.

The chain joins TRBV6-5 to TRBJ1-5, with D maybe TRBD1 (5 bases). The CDR3 totals 13 residues. Trimming removed 1 base from V and 7 bases from J, with 8 bases in between. The germline CDR1 and CDR2 sequences are MNHEY and SVGAGI. This chain's CDR3 is CASSYYGGQPQHF. CDR3 DNA: TGTGCCAGCAGTTACTATGGGGGGCAGCCCCAGCATTTT.

This chain joins TRBV2 and TRBJ1-2; 9 bases align to TRBD1. The CDR3 spans 14 residues. Trimming took 6 bases from V and 5 from J; bases not matched to a gene: 7. The germline V gene has CDR1 SNHLY and CDR2 FYNNEI. CDR3 DNA sequence: TGTGCCAGCAGGGAGGACAGGGGCGGGTATGGCTACACCTTC. Translated, it gives CASREDRGGYGYTF.

CDR3 loop: CASSGKAGPYNEQFF. CDR3 sequence (DNA): TGTGCCAGCAGTGGGAAAGCAGGGCCCTACAATGAGCAGTTCTTC. V gene TRBV2 combines with J gene TRBJ2-1; D perhaps matches TRBD1 (5 bases). CDR3 size: 15 residues. Germline loops: CDR1 SNHLY, CDR2 FYNNEI. Trimming took 4 bases from V and 2 from J, leaving 12 bases between them. Combining the CDR3 with reference TRBV2 and TRBJ2-1 gives the whole variable domain EPEVTQTPSHQVTQMGQEVILRCVPISNHLYFYWYRQILGQKVEFLVSFYNNEISEKSEIFDDQFSVERPDGSNFTLKIRSTKLEDSAMYFCASSGKAGPYNEQFFGPGTRLTVL.

The sample holds a few counts of this clone. The rearrangement uses TRBV7-9 and TRBJ1-5, with 7 bases identical to TRBD1. Germline trimming cut 5 bases from V and 0 bases from J; bases unmatched to any gene: 13. Germline V gene lookup returns CDR1 SEHNR and CDR2 FQNEAQ (reference sequence). The length of the CDR3 is 18 residues. CDR3 amino acids: CASSAYRGPWGSNQPQHF. Here the CDR3 DNA reads TGTGCCAGCAGCGCCTACAGGGGTCCCTGGGGTAGCAATCAGCCCCAGCATTTT.

The chain uses TRBV28 and TRBJ1-1, with D perhaps matching TRBD1 (5 bases). The length of the CDR3 is 15 residues. Trimming pared 6 bases from V and 2 bases from J, leaving 16 bases between. Germline V gene lookup returns CDR1 MDHEN and CDR2 SYDVKM. CDR3 bases: TGTGCCAGCAGGCCAATGGGACTTCTAAACACTGAAGCTTTCTTT. It encodes CASRPMGLLNTEAFF.

The genes are TRBV28 and TRBJ1-2, with D unclear. The germline gives CDR1 MDHEN, CDR2 SYDVKM. Deletions cut 3 bases from V and 4 bases from J, with 21 bases between. CDR3 size: 17 residues. CDR3: CASSFSPQDGWLYGYTF. The DNA for the CDR3 is TGTGCCAGCAGTTTCTCCCCTCAGGATGGATGGCTCTATGGCTACACCTTC.

The V and J genes are TRBV7-2 and TRBJ1-5, with TRBD1 as a possible D gene (6 bases). Germline CDR1 and CDR2: SGHTA and FQGNSA. V was trimmed by 1 base and J by 1 base, leaving 8 bases between them. The CDR3 covers 15 residues. DNA of the CDR3: TGTGCCAGCAGCTTAGTAAGGGGGAGCAATCAGCCCCAGCATTTT. Amino acid sequence: CASSLVRGSNQPQHF.